Listed here are 19 T cell receptor beta chains from one sample, sequenced in a study of T cells after yellow fever vaccination. TCRdb recomputed calls from the 5' RACE reads with MiXCR, one row per CDR3 protein. Of 300,000 to 400,000 distinct CDR3 sequences in the sample, 4% are singletons; the top ten hold 24%. Sequenced here: PBMCs, sampled 5 days after the yellow fever booster vaccination. All receptors come from a man between 18 and 35 years old who received the YFV17D yellow fever vaccine.

The V and J genes are TRBV24-1 and TRBJ2-5; D is undetermined. The CDR3 is 14 amino acids. Germline loops: CDR1 KGHDR, CDR2 SFDVKD. Between the trimmed V and J ends, which lost 2 bases and 5 bases, there was a span of 11 bases. The CDR3 bases are TGTGCCACCAGTGATTCCCGGACCTCGGAGACCCAGTACTTC. It yields the protein CATSDSRTSETQYF.

This clonotype was recorded many times. The rearrangement links TRBV11-2 to TRBJ2-1, with 8 bases lining up with TRBD1. The V gene end was trimmed by 5 bases and the J gene end by 1 base; junction bases not matched to a gene: 1. CDR3 size: 14 residues. Per the germline V gene, CDR1 is SGHAT and CDR2 is FQNNGV. CDR3 sequence reads: CASSRDRSYNEQFF. CDR3 sequence (DNA): TGTGCCAGCAGCCGGGACAGGTCCTACAATGAGCAGTTCTTC.

The chain recombines TRBV5-4 with TRBJ1-4, with D possibly TRBD1 on 5 matching bases. V lost 2 bases and J 8 bases, leaving 10 bases between the germline ends. The CDR3 is 13 amino acids. Germline V gene sequence: CDR1 SGHNT, CDR2 YYREEE (reference sequence). The CDR3 loop reads CASSFPGSEKLFF. Here the CDR3 DNA reads TGTGCCAGCAGCTTTCCAGGGAGCGAAAAACTGTTTTTT.

This clonotype was recorded many times. This chain joins TRBV7-9 and TRBJ1-1, with TRBD1 matching 7 bases. Germline lookup yields CDR1 SEHNR and CDR2 FQNEAQ (reference sequence). The CDR3 sequence is 14 residues long. The J segment lost 0 bases and the V segment lost 5 bases, leaving 3 bases of the junction unmatched. The CDR3 nucleotides are TGTGCCAGCAGCGTCGGACAGGTGAACACTGAAGCTTTCTTT. It is translated as CASSVGQVNTEAFF.

Many counts were recorded for this clonotype. The J gene is TRBJ1-2, the V gene TRBV12-3 or TRBV12-4; perhaps TRBD1 as D (6 bases). Deletions cut 1 base from V and 5 bases from J, with 14 bases between. This CDR3 comprises 15 residues. This CDR3 reads CASSLEQGIQYGYTF. Written as DNA, the CDR3 is TGTGCCAGCAGTTTAGAGCAGGGGATACAGTATGGCTACACCTTC.

This clonotype was counted a few times. The rearrangement links TRBV3-1 to TRBJ2-5; 9 nucleotides align to TRBD2. The CDR3 contains 16 residues. CDR1 and CDR2 (germline): LGHDT, YNNKEL (reference sequence). Trimming at V came to 4 bases and at J to 2 bases, leaving 8 bases not matched to a gene. The CDR3 DNA follows: TGTGCCAGCAGCCCCGAGGGGACTAGCCCACAAGAGACCCAGTACTTC. Amino acids: CASSPEGTSPQETQYF.

This clonotype appeared many times. The V gene is TRBV10-3, the J gene TRBJ2-5; tentatively, D is TRBD2 (5 bases). The germline V and J ends were trimmed by 6 bases and 0 bases, with 11 bases remaining between them. The germline gives CDR1 ENHRY, CDR2 SYGVKD. The CDR3 contains 14 residues. The CDR3 sequence: CAIRGEGYQETQYF. CDR3 sequence (DNA): TGTGCCATCAGGGGAGAGGGTTACCAAGAGACCCAGTACTTC.

Only a few counts were recorded for this clonotype. The CDR3 here is CASSVYTGSYEQYV. The CDR3 region has the DNA TGTGCCAGCAGCGTGTACACAGGGTCCTACGAGCAGTACGTC. The J gene is TRBJ2-7, the V gene TRBV5-4; D perhaps matches TRBD1 (6 bases). The CDR3 is 14 residues long. Germline values: CDR1 SGHNT, CDR2 YYREEE (reference sequence). Deletions cut 4 bases from V and 1 base from J, with 12 bases between.

This clonotype was detected a few times. The chain employs TRBV4-1 and TRBJ1-2, with 8 bases identical to TRBD1. The V segment lost 4 bases and the J segment 10 bases; nucleotides outside the gene matches: 8. Germline V lookup: CDR1 MGHRA, CDR2 YSYEKL. The CDR3 runs 13 residues. CDR3 in amino acids: CASSPGQGSFYTF. In nucleotides, the CDR3 is TGCGCCAGCAGCCCCGGACAGGGTAGCTTCTACACCTTC.

This clonotype appeared many times. This chain links TRBV5-6 with TRBJ2-1; D tentatively reads TRBD1 or TRBD2 (6 bases each). From germline, CDR1 is SGHDT and CDR2 YYEEEE. Trimming left V 4 bases short and J 2 bases short, with 13 bases between. The CDR3 is 15 amino acids. The CDR3 spells CASSGGRRAYNEQFF. CDR3 nucleotide sequence: TGTGCCAGCAGCGGGGGGCGCAGGGCCTACAATGAGCAGTTCTTC.

The genes are TRBV20-1 and TRBJ2-5; 15 bases are shared with TRBD2. The V segment lost 8 bases and the J segment 4 bases; nucleotides outside the gene matches: 5. The V gene's germline CDR1 is DFQATT and CDR2 SNEGSKA (reference sequence). The CDR3 sequence is 14 residues long. CDR3 in DNA: TGCAGTACCCCGGGACTAGCGGGAGGAGAGACCCAGTACTTC. Protein product: CSTPGLAGGETQYF.

The chain recombines TRBV12-3 or TRBV12-4 with TRBJ2-7; 8 nucleotides agree with TRBD2. Trimming at V came to 5 bases and at J to 1 base, leaving 4 bases not matched to a gene. This CDR3 contains 14 residues. The CDR3 spells CASSPKRGSYEQYF. The CDR3 bases are TGTGCCAGCAGTCCGAAGCGGGGGTCCTACGAGCAGTACTTC.

This clonotype was picked up a small number of times. The chain couples TRBV5-1 to TRBJ2-5; 7 positions match TRBD1. With V trimmed by 0 bases and J by 0 bases, 5 bases remained unmatched. This CDR3 has 16 residues. Germline CDR1 reads SGHRS; CDR2 reads YFSETQ. In DNA form, the CDR3 reads TGCGCCAGCAGCTTGGAAGGCAGGGGGAACCAAGAGACCCAGTACTTC. It is translated as CASSLEGRGNQETQYF. Combining the CDR3 with reference TRBV5-1 and TRBJ2-5 gives the whole variable domain KAGVTQTPRYLIKTRGQQVTLSCSPISGHRSVSWYQQTPGQGLQFLFEYFSETQRNKGNFPGRFSGRQFSNSRSEMNVSTLELGDSALYLCASSLEGRGNQETQYFGPGTRLLVL.

V gene TRBV6-6 combines with J gene TRBJ1-5; TRBD1 matches 9 bases. CDR3 length equals 15 residues. Germline-derived CDR1 and CDR2 are MNHNY and SVGAGI (reference sequence). The ends lost 5 bases at V and 2 bases at J; junction bases unmatched: 4. The DNA for the CDR3 is TGTGCCAGCAGTAAGGGACAGGGAGGCAATCAGCCCCAGCATTTT. Translated, it gives CASSKGQGGNQPQHF.

In its sample, this clonotype was seen a few times. This chain joins TRBV7-6 and TRBJ2-1; TRBD2 might be the D (7 bases). Trimming removed 1 base from V and 0 bases from J, with 16 bases in between. The CDR3 length is 18 residues. CDR1 is SGHVS and CDR2 is FNYEAQ in the germline V gene. The CDR3 nucleotides read TGTGCCAGCAGCTTAGGGCTTGGGGCGGGGGCCTCCTACAATGAGCAGTTCTTC. This encodes CASSLGLGAGASYNEQFF.

This clonotype appeared many times. The chain links TRBV7-2 to TRBJ2-5; the D is unclear. The ends were cut back, 0 bases at V and 4 bases at J, with 0 bases in the middle. Germline CDR1 SGHTA, CDR2 FQGNSA. The CDR3 has 11 amino acids. Written as DNA, the CDR3 is TGTGCCAGCAGCTTAGCAGAGACCCAGTACTTC. Residues: CASSLAETQYF. Drawing the rest from reference TRBV7-2 and TRBJ2-5, the complete variable domain is GAGVSQSPSNKVTEKGKDVELRCDPISGHTALYWYRQSLGQGLEFLIYFQGNSAPDKSGLPSDRFSAERTGGSVSTLTIQRTQQEDSAVYLCASSLAETQYFGPGTRLLVL.

This clonotype was seen a handful of times. DNA of the CDR3: TGTGCCAGCAGCTCTTACTGGACAGGGGGGGCCGGGGAGCTGTTTTTT. Encoded protein: CASSSYWTGGAGELFF. V and J are TRBV5-5 and TRBJ2-2; 10 bases fit TRBD1. This CDR3 region has 16 residues. With V trimmed by 3 bases and J by 6 bases, 8 bases remained unmatched. Germline CDR1 and CDR2: SGHKS and YYEKEE (reference sequence).

This clonotype was counted a few times. V gene TRBV7-2 combines with J gene TRBJ2-3; 7 bases line up with TRBD2. CDR1 and CDR2 (germline): SGHTA, FQGNSA. The CDR3 runs to 16 residues. The V gene end was trimmed by 4 bases and the J gene end by 0 bases; junction bases not matched to a gene: 7. Written as DNA, the CDR3 is TGTGCCAGCAGCTCGCGGGGGACCCCTAGCACAGATACGCAGTATTTT. Encoded protein: CASSSRGTPSTDTQYF.

This clonotype has ten or more counts. This chain uses TRBV14 with TRBJ2-7, with D unclear. Trimming left V 3 bases short and J 0 bases short, with 0 bases between. Germline-derived CDR1 and CDR2 are SGHDN and FVKESK. The CDR3 length is 11 residues. Here the CDR3 reads CASSHSYEQYF. CDR3 DNA: TGTGCCAGCAGCCACTCCTACGAGCAGTACTTC.